The clone carrying this TCR beta chain has only a few counts. Antigen unknown. Indicated treatment: roughly nine-day PBMC culture with coronavirus spike peptide pools or control peptides (ViraFEST assay). Following expansion of antigen-specific T cells with peptide pools, ViraFEST then sequenced TCRs. The data are from a study of vaccination and CD4 T cells after COVID-19. The wider study: Blood was drawn a median around 71 days post second dose, range 14 to 241. The stimulating agents, overlapping spike peptides, came from SARS-CoV-2, HCoV-NL63, HCoV-OC43 and HCoV-229E.

CDR1 and CDR2 from the germline V gene are GTSNPN and SVGIG (reference sequence). The CDR3 runs to 16 residues. The ends were cut back, 6 bases at V and 5 bases at J, with 25 bases in the middle. Cultured CD4+ T cells had their DNA profiled by the Oncomine TCR Beta short-read assay. A single record per CDR3 protein comes from TCRdb applying MiXCR to the PCR reads. The table has 15,000 to 20,000 distinct CDR3 sequences, more than 55% seen once. This TCR was sampled from a human donor who had recovered from COVID-19. The V and J genes are TRBV30 and TRBJ1-2; D gene ambiguous. The sequencing input was CD4+ T cells from blood, cultured in vitro. CDR3 sequence: CACRALRVGAGYGYTF. The CDR3 DNA sequence: TGTGCCTGCCGCGCTCTTAGGGTGGGCGCGGGTTATGGCTACACCTTC.